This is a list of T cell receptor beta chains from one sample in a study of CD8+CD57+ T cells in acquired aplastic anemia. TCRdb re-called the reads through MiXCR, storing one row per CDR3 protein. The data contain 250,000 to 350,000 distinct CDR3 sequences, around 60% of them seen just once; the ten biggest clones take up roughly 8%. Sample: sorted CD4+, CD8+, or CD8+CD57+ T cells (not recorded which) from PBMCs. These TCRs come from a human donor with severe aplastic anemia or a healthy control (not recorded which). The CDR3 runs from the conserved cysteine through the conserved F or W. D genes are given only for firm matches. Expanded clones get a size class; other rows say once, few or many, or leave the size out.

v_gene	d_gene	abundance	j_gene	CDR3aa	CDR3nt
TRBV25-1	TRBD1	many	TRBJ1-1	CASRVQGRTEAFF	TGTGCCAGCAGAGTACAGGGGAGGACTGAAGCTTTCTTT
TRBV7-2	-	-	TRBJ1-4	CASSLTRHRQETTNEKLFF	TGTGCCAGCAGCTTAACTCGGCATCGGCAAGAGACAACTAATGAAAAACTGTTTTTT
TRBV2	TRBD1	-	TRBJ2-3	CASSWDRNPDTQYF	TGTGCCAGCAGTTGGGACAGGAACCCAGATACGCAGTATTTT
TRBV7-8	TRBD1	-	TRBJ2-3	CASSLKRDRGRDTQYF	TGTGCCAGCAGCTTAAAGAGGGACAGGGGGCGGGATACGCAGTATTTT
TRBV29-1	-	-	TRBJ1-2	CSVDISRQDAYGYTF	TGCAGCGTTGATATTTCAAGACAGGACGCCTATGGCTACACCTTC
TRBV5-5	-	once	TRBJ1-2	CASSLASQGVVGYTF	TGTGCCAGCAGCTTAGCGTCACAGGGAGTAGTTGGCTACACCTTC
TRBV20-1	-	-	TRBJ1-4	CSAPVSTNEKLFF	TGCAGTGCTCCCGTCTCAACTAATGAAAAACTGTTTTTT
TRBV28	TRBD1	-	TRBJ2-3	CASSGQAIPGDTQYF	TGTGCCAGCAGTGGACAGGCGATCCCCGGCGATACGCAGTATTTT
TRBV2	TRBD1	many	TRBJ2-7	CASSLMGQGYEQYF	TGTGCCAGCAGCCTGATGGGACAGGGCTACGAGCAGTACTTC
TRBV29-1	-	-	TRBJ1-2	CSLGPGLYGYTF	TGCAGCTTAGGTCCAGGGCTCTATGGCTACACCTTC
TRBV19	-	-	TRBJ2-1	CASSIGGPSAFYNEQFF	TGTGCCAGTAGTATTGGGGGGCCCTCCGCCTTCTACAATGAGCAGTTCTTC
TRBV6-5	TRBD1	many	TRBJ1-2	CASTQGQNYGYTF	TGTGCCAGCACCCAGGGACAGAACTATGGCTACACCTTC
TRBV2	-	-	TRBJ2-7	CASSEIINTYEQYF	TGTGCCAGCAGTGAAATAATAAACACGTACGAGCAGTACTTC
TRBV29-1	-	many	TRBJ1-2	CSVGGGQSGYTF	TGCAGCGTTGGAGGAGGACAGAGTGGCTACACCTTC
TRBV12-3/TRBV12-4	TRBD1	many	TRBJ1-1	CASSLRDRATEAFF	TGTGCCAGCAGTCTCCGGGACAGGGCCACTGAAGCTTTCTTT
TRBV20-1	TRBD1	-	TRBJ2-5	CSAYKSGTGPKYF	TGCAGTGCTTATAAATCCGGGACAGGGCCTAAGTACTTC
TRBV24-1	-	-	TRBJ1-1	CATSGIQVNTEAFF	TGTGCCACCAGTGGTATTCAAGTGAACACTGAAGCTTTCTTT
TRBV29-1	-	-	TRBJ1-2	CSVERSVMGYTF	TGCAGCGTTGAACGGTCAGTCATGGGCTACACCTTC
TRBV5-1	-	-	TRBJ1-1	CASSLAVDRGTEAFF	TGCGCCAGCAGCTTGGCCGTGGACCGGGGCACTGAAGCTTTCTTT
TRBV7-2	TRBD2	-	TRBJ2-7	CASSLSGGSGLSEQYF	TGTGCCAGCAGCTTAAGTGGCGGGAGCGGATTGAGCGAGCAGTACTTC
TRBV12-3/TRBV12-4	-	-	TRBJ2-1	CASSFPQRRQFF	TGTGCCAGCAGTTTCCCCCAGCGGAGACAGTTCTTC
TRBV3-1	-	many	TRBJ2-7	CASSQTKDLAYEQYF	TGTGCCAGCAGCCAGACAAAAGATCTCGCCTACGAGCAGTACTTC
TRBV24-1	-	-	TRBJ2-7	CATSDNRGSDEQYF	TGTGCCACCAGTGATAACCGGGGATCGGACGAGCAGTACTTC
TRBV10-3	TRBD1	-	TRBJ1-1	CAISDFYDRAGTEAFF	TGTGCCATCAGTGACTTCTACGACAGGGCGGGGACTGAAGCTTTCTTT